The 5 T cell receptor beta chains listed next were all sequenced from one sample in a study of T cell repertoires in cytomegalovirus infection (dated by TCRdb to the late 2010s). This sample was sequenced with an Illumina HiSeq 1500. TCRdb reworked the public reads: Q25 trimming with fastp, MiXCR clone assembly, productive beta chains retained. One record per CDR3 amino acid sequence lists the most common genes and DNA. The sample contains about a million distinct CDR3 sequences, under 40% of them found a single time. Jointly, the top ten make up roughly 12% of the sample. These receptors lack a known antigen. The treatment or condition label, as the study defines it: in vitro stimulation with specific CMV peptide epitopes to enrich CMV-specific T cells. Sequenced here: cultured CD8+ T cells from PBMCs, sampled from culture after CMV antigen stimulation. These receptors came from a human donor in good health (CMV status not recorded). Some clones in this sample may be carry-over from other donors' samples.

This clonotype was picked up one time. The gene calls are TRBV11-2 and TRBJ1-3, with D unresolved. CDR1 is SGHAT, CDR2 FQNNGV, per germline. V was cut by 5 bases and J by 5 bases, with 37 bases left in between. The CDR3 is 22 amino acids. The CDR3 region is CASSLWELPLPGQKALRNTIYF. The CDR3 bases are TGTGCCAGCAGCCTTTGGGAGCTCCCCCTTCCTGGTCAGAAGGCTCTACGAAACACCATATATTTT.

The chain has TRBV10-2 and TRBJ2-7; possibly TRBD2 for D (6 bases). CDR3 length: 14 amino acids. Trimming removed 0 bases at V and 4 bases at J, with 10 bases between. CDR1 is WSHSY, CDR2 SAAADI, per germline. The CDR3 sequence: CASSESGRGYEQYF. DNA of the CDR3: TGCGCCAGCAGTGAGTCAGGGCGGGGTTACGAGCAGTACTTC.

This clonotype was picked up a small number of times. The chain recombines TRBV2 with TRBJ2-1; 8 bases match TRBD1. V trimming: 3 bases; J trimming: 5 bases; junction bases outside the gene matches: 9. The germline V gene has CDR1 SNHLY and CDR2 FYNNEI. The CDR3 consists of 16 residues. In DNA form, the CDR3 reads TGTGCCAGCAGTGATACCGGGACAGGCGTTGACAATGAGCAGTTCTTC. Its translation: CASSDTGTGVDNEQFF.

This chain links TRBV19 with TRBJ2-2; D perhaps matches TRBD2 (6 bases). Trimming shortened V by 8 bases and J by 6 bases, and 13 bases separated the two germline ends. CDR3 length equals 13 residues. Germline V CDR1 and CDR2: LNHDA, SQIVND (reference sequence). In DNA form, the CDR3 reads TGTGCCAGTGTCCTCGGGGGTGCCGGGGAGCTGTTTTTT. Amino acids: CASVLGGAGELFF.

This clonotype was seen a few times. The chain couples TRBV6-1 to TRBJ2-7, with TRBD1 matching 10 bases. The CDR3 sequence is 14 residues long. Germline-derived CDR1 and CDR2 are MNHNS and SASEGT. V shed 7 bases, J shed 2 bases, and the junction held 5 bases outside the gene matches. CDR3 bases: TGTGCCAGCAAGGGACAGGGGACAGCCTACGAGCAGTACTTC. This encodes CASKGQGTAYEQYF.